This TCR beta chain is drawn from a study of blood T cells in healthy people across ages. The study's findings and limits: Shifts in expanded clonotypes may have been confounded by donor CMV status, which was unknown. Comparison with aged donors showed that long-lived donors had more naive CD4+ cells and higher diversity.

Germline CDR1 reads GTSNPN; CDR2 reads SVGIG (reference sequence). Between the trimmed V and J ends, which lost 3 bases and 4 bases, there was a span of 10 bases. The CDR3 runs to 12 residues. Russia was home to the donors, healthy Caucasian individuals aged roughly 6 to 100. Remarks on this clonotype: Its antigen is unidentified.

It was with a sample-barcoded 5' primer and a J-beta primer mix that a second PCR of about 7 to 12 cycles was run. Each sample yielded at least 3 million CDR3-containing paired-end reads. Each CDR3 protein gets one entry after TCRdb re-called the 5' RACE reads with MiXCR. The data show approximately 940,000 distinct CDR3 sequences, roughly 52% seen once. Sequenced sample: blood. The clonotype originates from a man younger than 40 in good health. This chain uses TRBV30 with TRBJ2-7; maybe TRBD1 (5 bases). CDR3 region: CAWSVGVYEQYF. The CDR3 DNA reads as TGTGCCTGGAGCGTAGGGGTGTACGAGCAGTACTTC.